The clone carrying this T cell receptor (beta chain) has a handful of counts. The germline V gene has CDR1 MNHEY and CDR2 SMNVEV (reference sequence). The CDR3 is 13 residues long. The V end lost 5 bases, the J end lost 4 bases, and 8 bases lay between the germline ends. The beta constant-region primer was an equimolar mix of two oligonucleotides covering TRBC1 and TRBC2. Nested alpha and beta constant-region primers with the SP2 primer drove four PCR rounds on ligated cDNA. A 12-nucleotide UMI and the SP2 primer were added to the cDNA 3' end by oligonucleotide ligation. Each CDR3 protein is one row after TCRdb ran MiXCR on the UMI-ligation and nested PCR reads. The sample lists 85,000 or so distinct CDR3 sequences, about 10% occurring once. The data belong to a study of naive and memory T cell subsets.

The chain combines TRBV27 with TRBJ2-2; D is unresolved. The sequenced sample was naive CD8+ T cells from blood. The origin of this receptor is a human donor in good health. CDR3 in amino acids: CASSPFGTGELFF. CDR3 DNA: TGTGCCAGCAGTCCGTTTGGCACCGGGGAGCTGTTTTTT.